The clone carrying this T cell receptor (beta chain) has a handful of counts. The antigen remains unidentified. Depression in patients ranged from moderate to severe. Thawed PBMCs underwent magnetic negative selection for CD4+ T cells. Sequencing was performed with immunoSEQ multiplex PCR; in TCRdb, only in-frame clones are kept and a portion is missing. The sample carries approximately 15,000 clones, around 90% recorded once. This sample is drawn from a study of untreated major depressive disorder. Study observations and caveats: Depressed patients' CD4+ T cells carried increased TRBV05-01 (Vbeta 5.1) usage versus control CD4+ T cells. The sequencing tests were limited to three preselected Vbeta families.

Trimming took 3 bases from V and 5 from J, leaving 13 bases between them. The CDR3 sequence is 14 residues long. Germline V gene data show CDR1 as SGHTA and CDR2 as FQGNSA. The gene calls are TRBV7-2 and TRBJ2-5, with D possibly TRBD2 on 6 matching bases. This TCR derives from a young man with major depressive disorder. The sequencing sample was made of CD4+ T cells from PBMCs. CDR3: CASSLSGRGETQYF. Written as DNA, the CDR3 is TGTGCCAGCAGCTTGTCCGGACGGGGGGAGACCCAGTACTTC.